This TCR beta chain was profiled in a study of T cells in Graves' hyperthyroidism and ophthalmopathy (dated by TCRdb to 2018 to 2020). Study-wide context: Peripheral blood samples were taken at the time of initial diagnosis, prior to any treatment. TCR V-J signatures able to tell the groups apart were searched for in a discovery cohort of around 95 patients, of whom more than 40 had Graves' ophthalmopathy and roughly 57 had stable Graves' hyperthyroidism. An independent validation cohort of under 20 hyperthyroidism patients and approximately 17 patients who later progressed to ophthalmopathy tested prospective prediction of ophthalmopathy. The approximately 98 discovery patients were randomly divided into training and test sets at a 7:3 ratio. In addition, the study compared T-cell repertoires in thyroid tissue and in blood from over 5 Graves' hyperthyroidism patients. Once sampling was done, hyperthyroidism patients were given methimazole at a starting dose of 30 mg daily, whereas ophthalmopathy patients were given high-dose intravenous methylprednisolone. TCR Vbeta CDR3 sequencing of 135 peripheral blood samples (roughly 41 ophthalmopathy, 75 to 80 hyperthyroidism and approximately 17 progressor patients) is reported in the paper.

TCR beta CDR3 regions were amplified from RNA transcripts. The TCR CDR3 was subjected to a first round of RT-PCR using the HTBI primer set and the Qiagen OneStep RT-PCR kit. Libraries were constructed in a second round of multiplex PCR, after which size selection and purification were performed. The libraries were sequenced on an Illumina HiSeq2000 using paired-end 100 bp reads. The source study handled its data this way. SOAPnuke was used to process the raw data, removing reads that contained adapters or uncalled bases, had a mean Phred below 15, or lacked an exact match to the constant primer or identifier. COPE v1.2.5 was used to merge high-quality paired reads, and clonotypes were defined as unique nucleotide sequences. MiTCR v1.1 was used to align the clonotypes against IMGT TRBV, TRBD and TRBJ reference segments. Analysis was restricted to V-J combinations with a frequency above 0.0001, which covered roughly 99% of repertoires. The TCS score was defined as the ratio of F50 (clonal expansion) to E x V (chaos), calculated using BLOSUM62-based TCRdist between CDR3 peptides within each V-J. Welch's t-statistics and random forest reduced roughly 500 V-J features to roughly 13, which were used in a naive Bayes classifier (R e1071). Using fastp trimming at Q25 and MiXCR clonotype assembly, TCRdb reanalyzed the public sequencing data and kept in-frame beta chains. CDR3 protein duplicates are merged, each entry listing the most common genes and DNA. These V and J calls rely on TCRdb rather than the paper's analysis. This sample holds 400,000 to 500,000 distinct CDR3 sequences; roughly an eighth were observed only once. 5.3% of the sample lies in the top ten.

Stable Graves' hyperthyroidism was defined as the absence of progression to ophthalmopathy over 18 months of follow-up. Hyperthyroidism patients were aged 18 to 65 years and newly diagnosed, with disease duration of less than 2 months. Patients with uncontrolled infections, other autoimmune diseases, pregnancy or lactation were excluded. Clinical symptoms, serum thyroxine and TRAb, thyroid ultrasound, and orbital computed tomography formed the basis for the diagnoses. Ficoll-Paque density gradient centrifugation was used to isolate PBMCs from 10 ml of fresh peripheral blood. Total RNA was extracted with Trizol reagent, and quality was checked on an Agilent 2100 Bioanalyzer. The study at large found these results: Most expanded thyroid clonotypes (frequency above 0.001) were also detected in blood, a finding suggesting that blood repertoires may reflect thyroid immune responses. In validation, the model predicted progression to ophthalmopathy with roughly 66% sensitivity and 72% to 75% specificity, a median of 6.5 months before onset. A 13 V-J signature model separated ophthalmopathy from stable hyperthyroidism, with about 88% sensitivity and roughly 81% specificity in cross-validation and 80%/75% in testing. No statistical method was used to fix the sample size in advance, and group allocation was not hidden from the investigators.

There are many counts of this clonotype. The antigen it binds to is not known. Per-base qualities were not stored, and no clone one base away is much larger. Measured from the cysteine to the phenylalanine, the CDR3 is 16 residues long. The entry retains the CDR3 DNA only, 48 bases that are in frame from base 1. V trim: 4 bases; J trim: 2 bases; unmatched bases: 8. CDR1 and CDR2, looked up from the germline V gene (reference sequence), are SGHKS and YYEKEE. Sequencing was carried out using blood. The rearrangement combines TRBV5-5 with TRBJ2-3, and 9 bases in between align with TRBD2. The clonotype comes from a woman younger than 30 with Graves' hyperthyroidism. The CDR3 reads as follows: CASSLRLAEVTDTQYF. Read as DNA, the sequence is TGTGCCAGCAGCCTCCGACTAGCGGAGGTCACAGATACGCAGTATTTT.